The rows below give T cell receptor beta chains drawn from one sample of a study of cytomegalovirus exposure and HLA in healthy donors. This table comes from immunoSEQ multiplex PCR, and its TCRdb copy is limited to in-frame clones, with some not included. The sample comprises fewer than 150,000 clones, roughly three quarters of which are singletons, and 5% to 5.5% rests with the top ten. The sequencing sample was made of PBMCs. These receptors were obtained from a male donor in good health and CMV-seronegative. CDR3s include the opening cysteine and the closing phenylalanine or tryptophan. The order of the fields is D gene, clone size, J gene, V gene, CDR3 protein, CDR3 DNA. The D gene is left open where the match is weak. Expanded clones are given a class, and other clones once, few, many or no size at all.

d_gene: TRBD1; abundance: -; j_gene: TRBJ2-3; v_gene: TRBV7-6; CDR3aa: CASSFQGQGAEDTQYF; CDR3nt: TGTGCCAGCAGCTTTCAGGGACAGGGGGCTGAAGATACGCAGTATTTT
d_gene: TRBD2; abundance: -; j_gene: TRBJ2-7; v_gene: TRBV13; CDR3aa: CASSLGGVRGQYF; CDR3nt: TGTGCCAGCAGCTTGGGGGGGGTTCGGGGGCAGTACTTC
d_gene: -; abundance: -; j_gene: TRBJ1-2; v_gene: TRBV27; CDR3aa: CASRKIDGYGGYTF; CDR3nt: TGTGCCAGCAGAAAAATCGACGGATACGGGGGCTACACCTTC
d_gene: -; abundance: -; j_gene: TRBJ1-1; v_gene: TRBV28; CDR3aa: CASKRTSLAVGRAEAFF; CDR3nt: TGTGCCAGCAAAAGGACTAGTTTGGCCGTTGGGAGGGCTGAAGCTTTCTTT
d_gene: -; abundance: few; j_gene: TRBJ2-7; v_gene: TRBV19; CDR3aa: CASSTRVGAYEQYF; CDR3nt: TGTGCCAGTAGTACCCGGGTCGGAGCCTACGAGCAGTACTTC
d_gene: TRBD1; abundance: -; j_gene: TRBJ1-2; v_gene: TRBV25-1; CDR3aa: CASSAGTVTYGYTF; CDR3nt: TGTGCCAGCAGTGCAGGGACAGTTACCTATGGCTACACCTTC
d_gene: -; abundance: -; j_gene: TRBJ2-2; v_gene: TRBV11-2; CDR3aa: CASSSYRANTGELFF; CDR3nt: TGTGCCAGCAGCTCATACAGGGCTAACACCGGGGAGCTGTTTTTT
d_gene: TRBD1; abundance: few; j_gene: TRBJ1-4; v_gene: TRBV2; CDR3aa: CASSASGTGGGEKLFF; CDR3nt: TGTGCCAGCAGCGCCTCCGGGACAGGGGGAGGTGAAAAACTGTTTTTT
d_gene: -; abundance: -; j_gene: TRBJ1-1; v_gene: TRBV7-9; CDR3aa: CASSLEQGGMNTEAFF; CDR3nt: TGTGCCAGCAGCTTAGAGCAGGGCGGGATGAACACTGAAGCTTTCTTT
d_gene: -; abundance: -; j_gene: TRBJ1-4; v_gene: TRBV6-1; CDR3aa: CASSPRGPSNEKLFF; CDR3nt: TGTGCCAGCAGTCCCCGGGGTCCGTCCAATGAAAAACTGTTTTTT
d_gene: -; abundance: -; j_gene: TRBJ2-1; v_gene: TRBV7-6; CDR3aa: CASSLSESSYNEQFF; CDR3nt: TGTGCCAGCAGCCTCTCGGAGAGCTCCTACAATGAGCAGTTCTTC
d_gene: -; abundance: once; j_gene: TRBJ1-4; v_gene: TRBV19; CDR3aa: CASSSGTHEKLFF; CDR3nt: TGTGCCAGTAGTTCCGGGACTCATGAAAAACTGTTTTTT
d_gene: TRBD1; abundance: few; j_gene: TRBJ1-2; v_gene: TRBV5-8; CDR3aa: CASSLWDRDNYGYTF; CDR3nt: TGTGCCAGCAGCTTGTGGGACAGGGATAACTATGGCTACACCTTC
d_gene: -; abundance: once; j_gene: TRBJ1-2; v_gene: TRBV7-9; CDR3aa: CASSFGGGYGYTF; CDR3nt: TGTGCCAGCAGCTTTGGGGGAGGCTATGGCTACACCTTC
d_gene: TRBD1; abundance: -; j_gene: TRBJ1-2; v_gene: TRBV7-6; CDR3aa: CASSSTTGVGGYTF; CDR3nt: TGTGCCAGCAGCTCAACCACAGGGGTGGGAGGCTACACCTTC
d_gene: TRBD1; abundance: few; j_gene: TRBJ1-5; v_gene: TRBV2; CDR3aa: CASSALDRGTSQHF; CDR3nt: TGTGCCAGCAGTGCCCTGGACAGGGGCACTTCCCAGCATTTT
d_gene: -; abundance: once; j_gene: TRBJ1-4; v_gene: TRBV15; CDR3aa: CATSKGLRDEKLFF; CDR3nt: TGTGCCACCAGCAAAGGGCTGAGGGATGAAAAACTGTTTTTT
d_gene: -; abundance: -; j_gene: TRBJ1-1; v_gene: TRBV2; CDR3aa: CASRGAGAAFF; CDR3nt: TGTGCCAGCAGGGGGGCCGGGGCGGCTTTCTTT
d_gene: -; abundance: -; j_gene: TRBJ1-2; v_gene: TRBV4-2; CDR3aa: CASSQDFAHHYGYTF; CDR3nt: TGTGCCAGCAGCCAAGATTTCGCACACCACTATGGCTACACCTTC
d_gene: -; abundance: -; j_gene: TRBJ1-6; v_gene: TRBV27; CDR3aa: CASSWSQGTGGTLHF; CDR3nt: TGTGCCAGCAGTTGGTCCCAAGGGACCGGAGGGACCCTCCACTTT
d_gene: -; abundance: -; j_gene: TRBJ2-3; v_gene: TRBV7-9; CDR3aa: CASSSPGSTDTQYF; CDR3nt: TGTGCCAGCAGCTCTCCAGGGAGCACAGATACGCAGTATTTT
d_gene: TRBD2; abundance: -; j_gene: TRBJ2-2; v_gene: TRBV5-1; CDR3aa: CASSLGPKRGGELFF; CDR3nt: TGCGCCAGCAGCTTGGGTCCCAAGCGGGGCGGGGAGCTGTTTTTT
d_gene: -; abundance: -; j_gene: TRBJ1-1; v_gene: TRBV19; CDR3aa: CASSTRDGLYSF; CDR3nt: TGTGCCAGTAGTACGCGGGACGGCCTATACTCTTTT
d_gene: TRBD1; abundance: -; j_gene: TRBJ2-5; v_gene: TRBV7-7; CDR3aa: CASSPTGGETQYF; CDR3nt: TGTGCCAGCAGCCCGACAGGGGGGGAGACCCAGTACTTC
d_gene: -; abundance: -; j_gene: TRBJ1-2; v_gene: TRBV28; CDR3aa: CASSSPSTGANYGYTF; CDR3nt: TGTGCCAGCAGTTCTCCCTCGACAGGAGCTAACTATGGCTACACCTTC
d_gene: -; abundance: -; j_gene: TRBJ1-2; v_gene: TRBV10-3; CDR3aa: CAISLEGRGKELGYTF; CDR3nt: TGTGCCATCAGTCTTGAGGGGAGGGGGAAGGAACTTGGCTACACCTTC
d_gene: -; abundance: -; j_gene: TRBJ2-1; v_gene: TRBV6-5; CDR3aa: CASSYSMSRIYNEQFF; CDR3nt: TGTGCCAGCAGTTACTCGATGAGCAGGATCTACAATGAGCAGTTCTTC
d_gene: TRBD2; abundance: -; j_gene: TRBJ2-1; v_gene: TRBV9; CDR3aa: CASSVGLAGAYNEQFF; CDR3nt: TGTGCCAGCAGCGTAGGACTAGCGGGGGCCTACAATGAGCAGTTCTTC
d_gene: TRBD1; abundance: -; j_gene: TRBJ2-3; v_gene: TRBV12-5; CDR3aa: CASGLVGGQVTDTQYF; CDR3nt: TGTGCTAGTGGTTTGGTTGGGGGACAGGTAACAGATACGCAGTATTTT
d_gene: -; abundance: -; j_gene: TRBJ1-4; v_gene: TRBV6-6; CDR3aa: CASSYPPGATNEKLFF; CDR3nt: TGTGCCAGCAGCTATCCGCCAGGGGCAACTAATGAAAAACTGTTTTTT
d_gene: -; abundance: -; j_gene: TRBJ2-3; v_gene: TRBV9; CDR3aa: CASSVVQDGDTQYF; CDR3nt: TGTGCCAGCAGCGTAGTACAAGATGGAGATACGCAGTATTTT
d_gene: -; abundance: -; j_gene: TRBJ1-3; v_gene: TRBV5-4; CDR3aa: CASSLGAGRNSGNTIYF; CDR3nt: TGTGCCAGCAGCTTGGGCGCGGGCCGCAACTCTGGAAACACCATATATTTT
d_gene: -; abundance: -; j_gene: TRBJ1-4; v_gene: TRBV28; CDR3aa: CASTQAGEGIEKLFF; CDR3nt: TGTGCCAGCACCCAGGCGGGGGAGGGTATTGAAAAACTGTTTTTT
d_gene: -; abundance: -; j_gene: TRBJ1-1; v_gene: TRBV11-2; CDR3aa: CASSLGGHLNTEAFF; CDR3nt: TGTGCCAGCAGCTTAGGAGGACACCTGAACACTGAAGCTTTCTTT
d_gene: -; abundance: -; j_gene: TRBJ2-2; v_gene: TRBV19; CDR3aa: CASSRDQPFTGNTGELFF; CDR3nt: TGTGCCAGTAGCCGCGACCAACCGTTCACAGGGAACACCGGGGAGCTGTTTTTT
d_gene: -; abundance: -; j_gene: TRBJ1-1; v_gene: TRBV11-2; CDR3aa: CASSFRSRDTEAFF; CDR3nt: TGTGCCAGCAGCTTTAGGAGCAGGGACACTGAAGCTTTCTTT
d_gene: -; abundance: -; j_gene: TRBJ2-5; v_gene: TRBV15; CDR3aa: CATRNVEETQYF; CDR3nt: TGTGCCACCAGAAATGTCGAGGAGACCCAGTACTTC
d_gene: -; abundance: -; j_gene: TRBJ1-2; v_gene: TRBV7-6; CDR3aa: CASSRGGPYGYTF; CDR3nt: TGTGCCAGCAGCCGGGGGGGCCCCTATGGCTACACCTTC
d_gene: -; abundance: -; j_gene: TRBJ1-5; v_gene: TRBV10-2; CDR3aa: CASSIRRNQPQHF; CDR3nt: TGCGCCAGCAGTATCAGGCGCAATCAGCCCCAGCATTTT
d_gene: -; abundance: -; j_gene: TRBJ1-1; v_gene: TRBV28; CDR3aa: CASSFVGVLMNTEAFF; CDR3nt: TGTGCCAGCAGTTTTGTCGGGGTCCTCATGAACACTGAAGCTTTCTTT
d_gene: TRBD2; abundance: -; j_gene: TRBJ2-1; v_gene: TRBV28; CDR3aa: CASSGRGTSGNEQFF; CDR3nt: TGTGCCAGCAGTGGGAGAGGGACTAGCGGGAATGAGCAGTTCTTC
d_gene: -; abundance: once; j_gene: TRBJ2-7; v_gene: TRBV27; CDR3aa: CASSFTPGGQYF; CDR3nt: TGTGCCAGCAGTTTCACCCCAGGTGGGCAGTACTTC
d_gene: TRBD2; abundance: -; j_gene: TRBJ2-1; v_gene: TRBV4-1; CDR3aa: CASSHRGSGDSYNEQFF; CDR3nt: TGCGCCAGCAGCCATCGGGGTAGCGGGGATAGTTACAATGAGCAGTTCTTC
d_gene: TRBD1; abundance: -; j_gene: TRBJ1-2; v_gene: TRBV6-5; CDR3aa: CASSSGQGTNGYTF; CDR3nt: TGTGCCAGCAGTTCAGGACAGGGGACTAATGGCTACACCTTC
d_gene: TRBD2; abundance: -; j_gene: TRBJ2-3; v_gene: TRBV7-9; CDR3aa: CASSLWTSGGTDTQYF; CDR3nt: TGTGCCAGCAGCTTATGGACTAGCGGGGGCACAGATACGCAGTATTTT
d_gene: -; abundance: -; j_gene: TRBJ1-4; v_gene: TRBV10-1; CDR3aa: CASSEGSIGEKLFF; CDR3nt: TGCGCCAGCAGTGAGGGGAGTATAGGGGAAAAACTGTTTTTT
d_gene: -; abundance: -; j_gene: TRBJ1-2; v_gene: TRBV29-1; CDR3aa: CSVEPPGVTYGYTF; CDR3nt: TGCAGCGTTGAGCCCCCAGGGGTAACCTATGGCTACACCTTC
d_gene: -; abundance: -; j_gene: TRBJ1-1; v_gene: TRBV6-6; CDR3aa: CATSSSGNTEAFF; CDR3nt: TGTGCCACCTCTTCCTCAGGGAACACTGAAGCTTTCTTT
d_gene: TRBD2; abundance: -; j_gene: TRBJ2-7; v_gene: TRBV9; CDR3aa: CASSAGGSSYEQYF; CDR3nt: TGTGCCAGCAGCGCGGGGGGTAGCTCCTACGAGCAGTACTTC
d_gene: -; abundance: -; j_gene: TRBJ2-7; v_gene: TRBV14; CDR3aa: CASSYPTGHLREYF; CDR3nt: TGTGCCAGCAGCTACCCCACAGGTCACCTAAGGGAGTACTTC
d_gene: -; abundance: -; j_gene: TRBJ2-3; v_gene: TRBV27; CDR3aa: CASSSRGADTQYF; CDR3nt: TGTGCCAGCAGTTCCAGGGGTGCAGATACGCAGTATTTT
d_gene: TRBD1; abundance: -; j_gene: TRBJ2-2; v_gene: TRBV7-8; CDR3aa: CASSLGQGNSGELFF; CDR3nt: TGTGCCAGCAGCTTAGGACAGGGTAACTCCGGGGAGCTGTTTTTT
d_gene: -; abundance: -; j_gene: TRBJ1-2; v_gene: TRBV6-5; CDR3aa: CASTQGYGYTF; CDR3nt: TGTGCCAGCACTCAGGGTTACGGCTACACCTTC
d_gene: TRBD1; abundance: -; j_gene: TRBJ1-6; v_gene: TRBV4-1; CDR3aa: CASSPVPSGQGGSPLHF; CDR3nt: TGCGCCAGCAGCCCAGTGCCCTCGGGACAGGGTGGCTCACCCCTCCACTTT
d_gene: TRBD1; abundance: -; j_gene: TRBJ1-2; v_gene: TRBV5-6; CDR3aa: CASRNPPGTDYGYTF; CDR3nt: TGTGCCAGCAGAAACCCACCCGGGACAGACTATGGCTACACCTTC
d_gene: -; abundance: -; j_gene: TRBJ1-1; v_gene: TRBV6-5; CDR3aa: CASIRQAYGTEAFF; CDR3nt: TGTGCCAGCATCCGACAGGCCTACGGCACTGAAGCTTTCTTT
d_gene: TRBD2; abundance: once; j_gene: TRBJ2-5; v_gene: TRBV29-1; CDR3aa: CSGRLAGGPATQYF; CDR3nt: TGCAGCGGTCGACTAGCGGGGGGGCCGGCGACCCAGTACTTC
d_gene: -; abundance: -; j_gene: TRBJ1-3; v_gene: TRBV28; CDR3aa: CASSSPGLERNTIYF; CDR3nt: TGTGCCAGCAGTTCCCCGGGACTCGAGAGAAACACCATATATTTT